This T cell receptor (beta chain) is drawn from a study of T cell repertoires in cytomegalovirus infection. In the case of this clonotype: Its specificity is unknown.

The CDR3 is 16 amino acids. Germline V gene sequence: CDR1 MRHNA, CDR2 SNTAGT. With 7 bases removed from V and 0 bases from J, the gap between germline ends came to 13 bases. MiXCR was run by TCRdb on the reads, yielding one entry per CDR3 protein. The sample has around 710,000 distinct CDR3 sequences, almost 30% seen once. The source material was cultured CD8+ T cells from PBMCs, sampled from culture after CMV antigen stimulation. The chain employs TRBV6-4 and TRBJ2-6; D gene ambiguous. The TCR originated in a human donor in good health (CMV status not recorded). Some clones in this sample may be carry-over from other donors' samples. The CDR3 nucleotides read TGTGCCAGCAAAGACTCAGGTATCTCTGGGGCCAACGTCCTGACTTTC. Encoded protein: CASKDSGISGANVLTF.